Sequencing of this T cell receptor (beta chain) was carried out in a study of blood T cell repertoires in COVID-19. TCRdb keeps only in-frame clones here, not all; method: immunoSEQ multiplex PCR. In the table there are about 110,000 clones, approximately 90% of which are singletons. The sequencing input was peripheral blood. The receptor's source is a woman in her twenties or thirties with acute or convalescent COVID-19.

CDR3 residues: CASSLFGTSVQETQYF. CDR3 bases: TGTGCCAGCAGCTTATTCGGGACTAGCGTACAAGAGACCCAGTACTTC. V is TRBV7-8 and J is TRBJ2-5, with 10 nucleotides matching TRBD2. The CDR3 extends over 16 amino acids. Germline V CDR1 and CDR2: SGHVS, FQNEAQ. After removal of 2 bases from V and 2 bases from J, the junction contained 5 bases not matched to a gene.